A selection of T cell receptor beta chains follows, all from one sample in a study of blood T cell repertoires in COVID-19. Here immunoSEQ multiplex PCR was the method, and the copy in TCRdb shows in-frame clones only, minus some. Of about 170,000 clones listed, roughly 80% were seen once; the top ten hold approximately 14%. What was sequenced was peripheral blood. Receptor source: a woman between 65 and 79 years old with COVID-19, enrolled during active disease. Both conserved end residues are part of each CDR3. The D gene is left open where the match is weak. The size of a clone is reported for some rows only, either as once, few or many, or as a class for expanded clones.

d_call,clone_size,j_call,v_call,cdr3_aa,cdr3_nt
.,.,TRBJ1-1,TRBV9,CASSVGLGPEAFF,TGTGCCAGCAGCGTTGGTTTGGGGCCTGAAGCTTTCTTT
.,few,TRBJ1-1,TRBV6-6,CASSPDVLNTEAFF,TGTGCCAGCAGCCCCGACGTACTAAACACTGAAGCTTTCTTT
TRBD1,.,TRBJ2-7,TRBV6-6,CASSSGQGKGNEQYF,TGTGCCAGCAGTTCCGGACAGGGGAAAGGGAACGAGCAGTACTTC
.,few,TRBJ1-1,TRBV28,CAYGGGTNTEAFF,TGTGCCTACGGCGGAGGGACGAACACTGAAGCTTTCTTT
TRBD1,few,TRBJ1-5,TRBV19,CASSIQTGVNQPQHF,TGTGCCAGTAGTATCCAAACAGGGGTCAATCAGCCCCAGCATTTT
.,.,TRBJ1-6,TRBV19,CASSIDGQGFGSPLHF,TGTGCCAGTAGTATAGATGGGCAGGGGTTTGGTTCACCCCTCCACTTT
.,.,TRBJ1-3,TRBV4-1,CASSQPGGTGNTIYF,TGCGCCAGCAGCCAACCCGGGGGGACTGGAAACACCATATATTTT
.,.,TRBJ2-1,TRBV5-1,CASSQGTSGYNEQFF,TGCGCCAGCAGCCAGGGGACATCTGGCTACAATGAGCAGTTCTTC
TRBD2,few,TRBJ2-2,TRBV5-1,CASSPLASGFVGELFF,TGCGCCAGCAGTCCGTTGGCTAGCGGGTTCGTCGGGGAGCTGTTTTTT
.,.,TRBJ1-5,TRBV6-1,CASSYNPGPQHF,TGTGCCAGCAGTTATAACCCCGGGCCCCAGCATTTT
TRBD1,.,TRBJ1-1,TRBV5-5,CASSPYRGEAFF,TGTGCCAGCAGTCCCTACAGGGGTGAAGCTTTCTTT